These 2 T cell receptor beta chains were sequenced from one sample in a study of T cell responses to AZD1222 COVID-19 vaccine. Measured with immunoSEQ multiplex PCR; TCRdb has only the in-frame clones, and not every one. This table has fewer than 150,000 clones, approximately 85% appearing once. The sample in question was peripheral blood, obtained on day 0 of AZD1222 vaccination. The receptor source for this set is an adult in good health.

This chain links TRBV28 with TRBJ1-1; D is perhaps TRBD1 (6 bases). The germline V and J ends were trimmed by 3 bases and 1 base, with 15 bases remaining between them. Germline assignment: CDR1 MDHEN and CDR2 SYDVKM. The CDR3 length is 16 residues. The CDR3 DNA reads TGTGCCAGCAGTTTGGGGAGGGGGGGAAGGAACACTGAAGCTTTCTTT. This gives the protein CASSLGRGGRNTEAFF.

The V call is TRBV3-1 (or the pseudogene TRBV3-2), the J call TRBJ2-3; D unclear. The CDR3 has 11 residues. Germline V lookup: CDR1 LGHDT, CDR2 YNNKEL (reference sequence). V dropped 4 bases and J dropped 6 bases, with 5 bases sitting between them. The CDR3 bases are TGTGCCAGCAGCCGCGAGGATACGCAGTATTTT. Translated, it gives CASSREDTQYF.